This T cell receptor (beta chain) was identified during a study of CD8 T cells in ankylosing spondylitis. Overall study findings and caveats: Peripheral blood samples showed relatively rare disease-linked clones, and these clones were CD8+.

In TCRdb, the 5' RACE reads were re-called with MiXCR into one record per CDR3 protein. The data hold just over 150,000 distinct CDR3 sequences, with about 17% observed a single time. V dropped 7 bases and J dropped 8 bases, with 13 bases sitting between them. Germline V lookup: CDR1 MNHEY, CDR2 SVGAGI. This CDR3 is 12 amino acids long. This clonotype has a count of ten or more. Its antigen remains unknown. Sequenced input: blood, either unsorted or a sorted T cell fraction (not recorded which). This TCR was sampled from a male donor with ankylosing spondylitis or in good health (not recorded which). The chain joins TRBV6-5 to TRBJ2-3; D gene unclear. Written as DNA, the CDR3 is TGTGCCAGCACCGGGCTGGCTTCTACGCAGTATTTT. This encodes CASTGLASTQYF.